These 2 T cell receptor beta chains were sequenced from one sample in a study of blood T cell repertoires in COVID-19. Profiling relied on immunoSEQ multiplex PCR, and the TCRdb table lists in-frame clones only, not all of them. The sample shows some 27,000 clones, 89% of them seen only once. The sequenced sample consisted of peripheral blood. These receptors all come from a human donor in a cohort sampled during active COVID-19.

This clone has only one observation. The chain has TRBV5-6 and TRBJ2-5; D ambiguous. The germline V gene encodes CDR1 SGHDT and CDR2 YYEEEE. The CDR3 is made up of 11 amino acids. V lost 6 bases and J 2 bases, leaving 5 bases between the germline ends. CDR3: CASNKQETQYF. Written as DNA, the CDR3 is TGTGCCAGCAACAAGCAAGAGACCCAGTACTTC.

This clone was observed a single time. The CDR3 loop is CASSATTSGNYNEQFF. For the CDR3, the DNA is TGCGCCAGCAGCGCGACAACTAGCGGGAATTACAATGAGCAGTTCTTC. The gene calls are TRBV5-1 and TRBJ2-1; 10 nucleotides match TRBD2. Trimming took 4 bases from V and 4 from J; bases not matched to a gene: 8. The CDR3 has 16 amino acids. CDR1 and CDR2 from the germline V gene are SGHRS and YFSETQ.